Below are 2 T cell receptor beta chains sequenced from a single sample in a study of blood T cell repertoires in COVID-19. Repertoires were generated with immunoSEQ multiplex PCR, while TCRdb's copy carries only in-frame clones and drops some. The sample lists more than 400,000 clones, roughly 87% seen once, with around 0.64% in the top ten. Source material: PBMCs or T cells enriched from blood (not recorded which). The receptors stem from a woman under 30 who had recovered from COVID-19.

The chain combines TRBV5-1 with TRBJ2-7, with 7 bases fitting TRBD1. With V trimmed by 5 bases and J by 5 bases, 7 bases remained unmatched. Germline V lookup: CDR1 SGHRS, CDR2 YFSETQ. The CDR3 runs to 13 residues. The CDR3 bases are TGCGCCAGCAGGGAGACAGGGAGCGACGAGCAGTACTTC. Amino acid sequence: CASRETGSDEQYF.

This chain joins TRBV7-6 and TRBJ2-7; TRBD2 might be the D (6 bases). Germline V gives CDR1 SGHVS, CDR2 FNYEAQ. This CDR3 spans 13 amino acids. V dropped 5 bases and J dropped 3 bases, with 11 bases sitting between them. As DNA, the CDR3 is TGTGCCAGCAGCACTGGGGGGAACTACGAGCAGTACTTC. Translating it yields CASSTGGNYEQYF.